This T cell receptor beta chain was identified during a study of vaccination effects on CD4 cells after COVID-19 (dated by TCRdb to the early 2020s). With respect to the entire study: Each participant received two doses of an mRNA SARS-CoV-2 vaccine, either BNT162b2 or mRNA-1273. Pre-vaccine samples were collected from two convalescent patients 16 days and one week before the first dose, corresponding to 142 and 148 days after COVID-19 diagnosis. SARS-CoV-2 spike-specific CD4+ TCR repertoires were compared before and after mRNA vaccination in COVID-19 convalescent patients and in infection-naive vaccine recipients. Altogether, around eleven COVID-19 convalescent patients and several SARS-CoV-2-naive healthy vaccine recipients made up the full study. In the study, cultures from other donors were sequenced using the Oncomine TCR Beta short-read assay on an Illumina iSeq 100. General conclusions and limits of the study: Clones induced by infection and clones induced by vaccination both contracted markedly at late timepoints after vaccination, which fits with T cell responses waning over time. The study was limited by a small number of convalescent patients, and early post-infection timepoints were lacking. In convalescent patients, the post-vaccine spike-reactive repertoire consisted mainly of new vaccine-induced clones, largely distinct from infection-induced clones.

With respect to this clone: What this receptor recognizes is not known. No much larger clone is present one base from it, and per-base qualities are unavailable.

The ViraFEST assay stimulated PBMC with viral peptide pools and then used TCR sequencing to identify antigen-specific CD4+ T cell clonotypes by expansion. After more than 9 days of culture, CD4+ T cells were isolated with the EasySep CD4+ T cell isolation kit. Convalescent patients had PCR-confirmed SARS-CoV-2 infection between March and December 2020, before Alpha, Beta and Delta variants emerged in the United States. Each well held two million PBMC cultured in IMDM containing roughly 4.9% human AB serum, roughly 9.6 IU/ml IL-2 and gentamicin, along with around 9.4 ug/ml peptides. Half of the culture medium was replaced with fresh IL-2-containing medium on days 3 and 7. Unless noted otherwise, every peptide stimulation condition was cultured in triplicate wells. PBMC were separated from whole blood using Ficoll-Paque Plus gradient centrifugation and were then either cryopreserved at -140C or used fresh. The QIAamp micro DNA kit was used to extract genomic DNA from the cultured CD4+ T cells.

To prepare the library, the immunoSEQ multiplex PCR assay was applied. DNA from the CD4+ T cells that had been cultured and isolated underwent TCR beta CDR3 sequencing. The original methods were these. Non-productive TCR sequences were removed and reads were trimmed to the CDR3 region, keeping CDR3s of at least 7 amino acids. The MANAFEST web app was used to identify antigen-specific clonotypes by comparing expansion in peptide wells with expansion in reference cultures. For clones to be considered positive, expansion at FDR<0.05 versus reference and all other wells, an odds ratio above 5, and a frequency above 0.1% in two replicate wells were required. A clonotype was defined as cross-reactive if the clonotype was significantly expanded both in SARS-CoV-2 spike wells and in at least one common cold coronavirus spike condition. CDR3 similarity was assessed by Levenshtein distance with the stringdist R package, and unrooted trees were built with ape in R 3.6.1. In its TCRdb copy, this immuneACCESS table keeps in-frame sequences only and misses some clones. Where compared with another copy, unresolved V genes explain less than half of these, and the others have no known cause. The V and J calls and clone size come from that table; D and trimming were worked out from the DNA. The sample records about 45,000 clones, around 80% of which are singletons. The biggest ten clones account for approximately 29% of the sample.

V drops 4 bases and J drops 6 bases, leaving 16 bases in between. Via the germline V gene, CDR1 is SGHDT and CDR2 YYEEEE. From the cysteine up to the phenylalanine, the CDR3 has a length of 15 residues. Here the CDR3 DNA is all that survives: 45 bases in frame from base 1. The source is a human donor who had a prior SARS-CoV-2 infection. The sequence joins TRBV5-6 to TRBJ1-4, with the D gene uncertain. The sequenced sample was CD4+ T cells from PBMCs cultured with a peptide pool, obtained before COVID-19 vaccination. The nucleotide sequence reads TGTGCCAGCAGCGCCCGGTCACGGGCCGATGAAAAACTGTTTTTT. This gives the protein CASSARSRADEKLFF.